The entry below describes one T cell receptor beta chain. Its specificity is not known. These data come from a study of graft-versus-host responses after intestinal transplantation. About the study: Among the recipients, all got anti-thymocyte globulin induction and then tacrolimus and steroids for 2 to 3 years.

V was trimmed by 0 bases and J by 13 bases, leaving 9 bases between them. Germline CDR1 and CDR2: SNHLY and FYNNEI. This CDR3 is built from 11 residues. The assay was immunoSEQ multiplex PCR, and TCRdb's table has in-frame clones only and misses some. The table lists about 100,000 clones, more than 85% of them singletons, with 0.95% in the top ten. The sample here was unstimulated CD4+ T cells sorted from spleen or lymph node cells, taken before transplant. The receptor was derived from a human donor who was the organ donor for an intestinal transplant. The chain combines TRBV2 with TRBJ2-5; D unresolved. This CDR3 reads CASSEARIGYF. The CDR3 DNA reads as TGTGCCAGCAGTGAAGCCCGAATAGGGTACTTC.